Below, one T cell receptor beta chain is given with its context. Antigen: not known. CDR1 and CDR2 (germline): SQVTM, ANQGSEA. The CDR3 covers 14 residues. V shed 3 bases and J shed 5 bases, with 16 bases lying between them. This entry comes from a study of T cell responses to AZD1222 COVID-19 vaccine. Study-level findings and limits: With dominance at 160-218 and 743-854, vaccine-associated CD4 TCRs spanned spike.

Clones were sequenced by immunoSEQ multiplex PCR, and TCRdb holds only the in-frame ones, with some missing. The table has roughly 180,000 clones, 85% to 95% seen once. The V gene is TRBV29-1, the J gene TRBJ1-2; a weak D match, TRBD1 (6 bases). The TCR originated in an adult who received the MenACWY meningococcal vaccine as a control. The sample in question was peripheral blood, obtained 28 days after the second dose of the MenACWY control vaccine. CDR3 protein: CSVEKEGRGYGYTF. CDR3 sequence (DNA): TGCAGCGTTGAGAAAGAAGGCAGGGGATATGGCTACACCTTC. The whole variable domain, filled in from reference TRBV29-1 and TRBJ1-2, reads SAVISQKPSRDICQRGTSLTIQCQVDSQVTMMFWYRQQPGQSLTLIATANQGSEATYESGFVIDKFPISRPNLTFSTLTVSNMSPEDSSIYLCSVEKEGRGYGYTFGSGTRLTVV.